This T cell receptor beta chain derives from a study of blood T cell repertoires in COVID-19. Study in general: Samples representing acute and convalescent COVID-19 were sourced from the United States, Italy and Spain.

V lost 3 bases and J 0 bases, leaving 5 bases between the germline ends. The CDR3 covers 13 residues. The V gene's germline CDR1 is LNHDA and CDR2 SQIVND (reference sequence). This clone came up once. In the authors' methods: Using reference gene primer amplification, nucleated cell counts were estimated. Measured with immunoSEQ multiplex PCR; TCRdb has only the in-frame clones, and not every one. D and trimming come from the DNA, and the V and J calls and clone size come from that table. The table has around 150,000 clones, under 95% seen once. The TCR originated in a man younger than 35 with acute or convalescent COVID-19. Sequenced input: peripheral blood. The V and J genes are TRBV19 and TRBJ1-1; D gene ambiguous. CDR3 sequence (DNA): TGTGCCAGTAGTATTGAGTTGAACACTGAAGCTTTCTTT. This encodes CASSIELNTEAFF.